The clone carrying this T cell receptor (beta chain) was found many times. One entry per CDR3 protein results from TCRdb running MiXCR on the 5' RACE reads. The data show roughly 40,000 distinct CDR3 sequences, approximately 20% seen once. Naive CD4+ T cells were purified with Tregs depleted by CD25. The germline V gene has CDR1 MNHEY and CDR2 SVGEGT. Trimming left V 6 bases short and J 2 bases short, with 8 bases between. The CDR3 totals 12 residues. Material for sequencing was naive CD4+ T cells sorted from a lymph node. This sample's subset: naive CD4+ T cells, CD4+CD45RA+CD25-. The V call is TRBV6-2 or TRBV6-3, the J call TRBJ2-7; D may be TRBD1 (5 bases). This TCR was recovered from a female donor with breast cancer. The CDR3 is CASRDRTYEQYF. CDR3 coding DNA: TGTGCCAGCAGAGACAGAACCTACGAGCAGTACTTC.